The present entry profiles one T cell receptor beta chain with its context. Its specificity is unknown. TCRdb's copy holds only in-frame clones and misses some; the assay was immunoSEQ multiplex PCR. Among a few hundred thousand clones listed, about 93% were seen once. This entry belongs to a study of brain T cells in children with intractable seizures. Findings and limits, study-wide: Viral specificity was inferred only from CDR3 similarity; HCMV serostatus was unknown.

Germline loops: CDR1 SGHAT, CDR2 FQNNGV. This CDR3 is 17 amino acids long. The V end lost 1 base, the J end lost 6 bases, and 19 bases lay between the germline ends. Time point noted: blood from clinic visit 5 months post-surgery; TSC patient then seizure free. The sequenced cases were selected for having the highest brain T cell transcript signatures. The chain is built from TRBV11-2 and TRBJ2-1; D may be TRBD2 (6 bases). Sequenced here: peripheral blood, sampled more than 4 months after surgery. The sequence derives from a boy younger than two with tuberous sclerosis and intractable seizures. CDR3 sequence (DNA): TGTGCCAGCAGCTTAGTGGTAGTCGGGGGAATAATCAATGAGCAGTTCTTC. It encodes CASSLVVVGGIINEQFF.